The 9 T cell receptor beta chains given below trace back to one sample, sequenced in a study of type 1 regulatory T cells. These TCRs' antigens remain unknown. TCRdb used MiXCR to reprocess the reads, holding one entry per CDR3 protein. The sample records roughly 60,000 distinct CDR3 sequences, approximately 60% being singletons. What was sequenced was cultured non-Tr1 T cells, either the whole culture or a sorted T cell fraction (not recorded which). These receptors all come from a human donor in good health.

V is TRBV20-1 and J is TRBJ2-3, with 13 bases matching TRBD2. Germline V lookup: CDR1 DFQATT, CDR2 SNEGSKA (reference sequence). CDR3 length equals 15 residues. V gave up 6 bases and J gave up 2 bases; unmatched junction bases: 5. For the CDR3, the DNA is TGCAGTGCCCTCGGGACTAGCGGGACCACAGATACGCAGTATTTT. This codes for CSALGTSGTTDTQYF.

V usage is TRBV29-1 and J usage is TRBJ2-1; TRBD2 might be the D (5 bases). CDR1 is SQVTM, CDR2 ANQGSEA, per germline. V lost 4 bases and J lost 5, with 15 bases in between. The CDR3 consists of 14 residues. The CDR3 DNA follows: TGCAGCGTTGGGACTGTAAGATACGACAATGAGCAGTTCTTC. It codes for CSVGTVRYDNEQFF.

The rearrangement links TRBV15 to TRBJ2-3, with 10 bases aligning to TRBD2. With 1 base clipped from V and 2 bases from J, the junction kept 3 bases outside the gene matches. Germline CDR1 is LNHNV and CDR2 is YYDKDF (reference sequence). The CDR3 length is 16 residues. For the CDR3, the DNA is TGTGCCACCAGCAGAGGGACTAGCGGAACCACAGATACGCAGTATTTT. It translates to CATSRGTSGTTDTQYF. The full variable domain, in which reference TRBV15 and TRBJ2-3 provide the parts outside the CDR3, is DAMVIQNPRYQVTQFGKPVTLSCSQTLNHNVMYWYQQKSSQAPKLLFHYYDKDFNNEADTPDNFQSRRPNTSFCFLDIRSPGLGDTAMYLCATSRGTSGTTDTQYFGPGTRLTVL.

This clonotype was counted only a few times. This CDR3 reads CSASSGTGPYEQYF. The CDR3 DNA reads TGCAGTGCTAGTTCCGGGACAGGGCCCTACGAGCAGTACTTC. V is TRBV20-1 and J is TRBJ2-7; TRBD1 aligns across 9 bases. Per the germline V gene, CDR1 is DFQATT and CDR2 is SNEGSKA (reference sequence). Germline trimming cut 3 bases from V and 2 bases from J; bases unmatched to any gene: 5. The CDR3 is 14 residues long.

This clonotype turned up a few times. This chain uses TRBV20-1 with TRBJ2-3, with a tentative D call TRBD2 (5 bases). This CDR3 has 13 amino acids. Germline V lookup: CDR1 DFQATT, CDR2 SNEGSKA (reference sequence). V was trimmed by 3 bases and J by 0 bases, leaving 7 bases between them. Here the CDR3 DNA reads TGCAGTGCTAGGTCTAGCAGCACAGATACGCAGTATTTT. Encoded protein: CSARSSSTDTQYF.

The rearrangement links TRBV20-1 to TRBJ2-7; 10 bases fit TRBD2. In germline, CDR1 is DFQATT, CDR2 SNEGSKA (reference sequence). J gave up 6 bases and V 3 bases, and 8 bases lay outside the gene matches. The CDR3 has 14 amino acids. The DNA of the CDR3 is TGCAGTGCTAGCAGCGGGAGGGCCCCGGTCGAGCAGTACTTC. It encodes CSASSGRAPVEQYF.

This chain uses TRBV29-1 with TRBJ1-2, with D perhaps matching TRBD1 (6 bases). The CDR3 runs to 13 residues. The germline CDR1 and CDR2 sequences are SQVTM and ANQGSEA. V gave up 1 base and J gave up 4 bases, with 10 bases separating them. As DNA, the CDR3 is TGCAGCGTTGAAGGGGGGCTTGCCTATGGCTACACCTTC. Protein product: CSVEGGLAYGYTF.

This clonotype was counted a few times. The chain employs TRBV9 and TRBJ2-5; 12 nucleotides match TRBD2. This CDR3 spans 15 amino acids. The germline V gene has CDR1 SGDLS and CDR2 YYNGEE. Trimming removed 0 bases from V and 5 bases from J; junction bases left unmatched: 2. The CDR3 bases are TGTGCCAGCAGCGTAGGCCTAGCGGGAGGGGAGACCCAGTACTTC. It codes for CASSVGLAGGETQYF.

The CDR3 is CASSQSGAINEKLFF. CDR3 nucleotide sequence: TGTGCCAGCAGCCAATCAGGGGCGATTAATGAAAAACTGTTTTTT. This chain uses TRBV3-1 with TRBJ1-4; a weak D match, TRBD1 (6 bases). Germline V gives CDR1 LGHDT, CDR2 YNNKEL (reference sequence). This CDR3 spans 15 amino acids. The V and J ends lost 2 bases and 4 bases respectively, with 11 bases between them.